These T cell receptor beta chains were read from a single sample in a study of shared clonotypes between healthy human individuals. Method: immunoSEQ multiplex PCR; TCRdb's copy keeps in-frame clones and lacks some. The data show about 2.4 million clones, roughly 92% seen once. The sequencing input was naive CD4+ T cells sorted from blood. The source of these receptors is a man younger than 35 in good health. The CDR3 runs from the conserved cysteine through the conserved F or W. A D gene is named only where the DNA matches it firmly. Clone size appears in some rows only: once, few, many, or a class for an expanded clone.

v_call	d_call	clone_size	j_call	cdr3_length	cdr3_nt	cdr3_aa
TRBV5-5	NA	NA	TRBJ2-2	15	TGTGCCAGCAGCAGGGACGGTGGGAACACCGGGGAGCTGTTTTTT	CASSRDGGNTGELFF
TRBV5-4	NA	NA	TRBJ1-4	15	TGTGCCAGCAGCTTGAAGTTAGCCGCGAATGAAAAACTGTTTTTT	CASSLKLAANEKLFF
TRBV12-1	NA	NA	TRBJ2-7	15	TGTGCCAGCAGCTCGGGACAGGGAATAACCTACGAGCAGTACTTC	CASSSGQGITYEQYF
TRBV5-4	NA	once	TRBJ1-3	15	TGTGCCAGCAGCTTGGTAGGGGTTCCTGGAAACACCATATATTTT	CASSLVGVPGNTIYF
TRBV15	NA	NA	TRBJ1-2	17	TGTGCCACCAGCAGAGAACGGGTGACAGAAAGGGCTTCTGGCTACACCTTC	CATSRERVTERASGYTF
TRBV2	NA	NA	TRBJ1-6	16	TGTGCCAGCACCCGCGGGGTCGGGTCCTATAATTCACCCCTCCACTTT	CASTRGVGSYNSPLHF
TRBV9	NA	NA	TRBJ2-6	19	TGTGCCAGCAGCTTGCTGGGTGGGGGTGGCGGCTCTGGGGCCAACGTCCTGACTTTC	CASSLLGGGGGSGANVLTF
TRBV7-6	NA	NA	TRBJ2-3	18	TGTGCCAGCAGCTTACACTTTAGGGGGGGCCCTAGCACAGATACGCAGTATTTT	CASSLHFRGGPSTDTQYF
TRBV7-9	NA	NA	TRBJ2-3	12	TGTGCCTGCCGATGGGGCACAGATACGCAGTATTTT	CACRWGTDTQYF
TRBV11-2	NA	NA	TRBJ1-3	17	TGTGCCAGCAGCTTAGATCGGAATTGGGGAACTGGAAACACCATATATTTT	CASSLDRNWGTGNTIYF
TRBV25-1	TRBD1	NA	TRBJ1-1	17	TGTGCCAGCAGTGAACCTCGGACAGGGACGAGGCACACTGAAGCTTTCTTT	CASSEPRTGTRHTEAFF
TRBV6-1	NA	once	TRBJ2-7	15	TGTGCCAGCTCTCCACGGGCCGGGAACTCCTACGAGCAGTACTTC	CASSPRAGNSYEQYF
TRBV6-5	NA	NA	TRBJ1-1	14	TGTGCCAGCAGCCGCCAGGGCCCGAACACTGAAGCTTTCTTT	CASSRQGPNTEAFF
TRBV5-1	NA	NA	TRBJ1-1	15	TGCGCCAGCAGCTTGGCCCAGGGAGGAGGCACTGAAGCTTTCTTT	CASSLAQGGGTEAFF
TRBV6-1	TRBD1	NA	TRBJ2-2	15	TGTGCCGGCCATAAGGGACAGGGGAACACCGGGGAGCTGTTTTTT	CAGHKGQGNTGELFF
TRBV5-3	NA	NA	TRBJ1-2	13	TGTGCCAGAAGAATGGGGCTTAGCTATGGCTACACCTTC	CARRMGLSYGYTF
TRBV30	NA	NA	TRBJ1-2	13	TGTGCCTGGAGTGACAGAAGTAACTATGGCTACACCTTC	CAWSDRSNYGYTF
TRBV5-4	TRBD2	once	TRBJ2-2	16	TGTGCCAGCAGCCTTCGTGGTAGCGGGATCACCGGGGAGCTGTTTTTT	CASSLRGSGITGELFF
TRBV27	NA	NA	TRBJ1-1	13	TGTGCCAGCAGTTTATCTGGGTTCACTGAAGCTTTCTTT	CASSLSGFTEAFF
TRBV2	TRBD1	NA	TRBJ2-1	15	TGTGCCAGCAGTGGGACAGGGGGCTCCTACAATGAGCAGTTCTTC	CASSGTGGSYNEQFF
TRBV9	NA	NA	TRBJ1-4	14	TGTGCCAGCAGCGTAGAGGGGGGACGTGAAAAACTGTTTTTT	CASSVEGGREKLFF
TRBV19	NA	NA	TRBJ1-5	12	TGTGCCAGTAGGGGCACGGGTCAGCCCCAGCATTTT	CASRGTGQPQHF
TRBV6-1	TRBD1	NA	TRBJ2-1	13	TGTGCCAGCAGTCGGGACAGAGAAGAGAGGCAGTTCTTC	CASSRDREERQFF
TRBV14	NA	NA	TRBJ2-7	13	TGTGCCAGCAGCCCTAAGTTAGTCTACGAGCAGTACTTC	CASSPKLVYEQYF
TRBV18	NA	NA	TRBJ2-7	13	TGTGCCAGCTCACGCGGGGTCCCCTACGAGCAGTACTTC	CASSRGVPYEQYF
TRBV5-8	TRBD1	NA	TRBJ2-4	16	TGTGCCAGCAGCTTACAGGACAGGGTTGTCAAAAACATTCAGTACTTC	CASSLQDRVVKNIQYF
TRBV7-2	NA	NA	TRBJ2-3	16	TGTGCCAGCAGCTTACGCACGGGGCGCAGCACAGATACGCAGTATTTT	CASSLRTGRSTDTQYF
TRBV11-2	NA	once	TRBJ2-7	14	TGTGCCAGCAGCTCGGGGGTCTTGGCCTACGAGCAGTACTTC	CASSSGVLAYEQYF
TRBV21-1	NA	NA	TRBJ2-7	14	TGTGCCAGCAGCAAATCGAGAGGTTGTTACGAGCAGTACTTC	CASSKSRGCYEQYF
TRBV2	NA	NA	TRBJ1-5	12	TGTGCCAGTACCACAGGGAATCAGCCCCAGCATTTT	CASTTGNQPQHF
TRBV28	TRBD2	NA	TRBJ2-7	17	TGTGCCAGCAGTCCCTTAAATCTAGCGGGGAGCTCCTACGAGCAGTACTTC	CASSPLNLAGSSYEQYF
TRBV5-6	NA	NA	TRBJ2-6	15	TGTGCCAGCAGCTTGCGGCAGACTGGGGCCAACGTCCTGACTTTC	CASSLRQTGANVLTF
TRBV7-7	NA	NA	TRBJ2-2	16	TGTGCTAGCAGCTCCGGACACTCTGGGAACACCGGGGAGCTGTTTTTT	CASSSGHSGNTGELFF
TRBV6-5	NA	NA	TRBJ1-6	16	TGTGCCAGCAGTTACTCGATACAGGGTCATAATTCACCCCTCCACTTT	CASSYSIQGHNSPLHF
TRBV7-2	NA	NA	TRBJ2-7	14	TGTGCCAGCAGCCTACAGCGTTTATTGGGGGAGCAGTACTTC	CASSLQRLLGEQYF
TRBV15	NA	NA	TRBJ2-1	16	TGTGCCACCAGCAGAGGACTAGTGGGGGGATGGAATGAGCAGTTCTTC	CATSRGLVGGWNEQFF
TRBV29-1	NA	few	TRBJ1-1	12	TGCAGCGCTGGGACATTCAACACTGAAGCTTTCTTT	CSAGTFNTEAFF
TRBV10-2	TRBD1	NA	TRBJ1-4	12	TGCGCCAGCAGTGGAGGGACAGCAATGCTGTTTTTT	CASSGGTAMLFF
TRBV7-9	TRBD2	NA	TRBJ2-3	16	TGTGCCAGCAGCTTAGGGGAGGGGTCCGGCACAGATACGCAGTATTTT	CASSLGEGSGTDTQYF
TRBV5-1	NA	NA	TRBJ2-1	15	TGCGCCAGCAGCTTGACGGGGGATTCCTACAATGAGCAGTTCTTC	CASSLTGDSYNEQFF
TRBV30	NA	NA	TRBJ1-6	17	TGTGCCTGGAGTGTTACCCAAGGGAGCTCCTATAATTCACCCCTCCACTTT	CAWSVTQGSSYNSPLHF
TRBV2	NA	NA	TRBJ2-3	13	TGTGCCAGCAGTGGGTCGGCGGCAGATACGCAGTATTTT	CASSGSAADTQYF
TRBV7-3	NA	NA	TRBJ2-7	15	TGTGCCAGCAGCTTAGGGCACGGACCTTCCTACGAGCAGTACTTC	CASSLGHGPSYEQYF
TRBV2	NA	NA	TRBJ1-6	16	TGTGCCAGCAAGGGGGACCGCTCTCTAAGGAATTCACCCCTCCACTTT	CASKGDRSLRNSPLHF
TRBV14	TRBD1	NA	TRBJ2-3	15	TGTGCCAGCAGCTTCCGACAGGGGCAGACAGATACGCAGTATTTT	CASSFRQGQTDTQYF
TRBV7-8	NA	NA	TRBJ2-5	18	TGTGCCAGCAGCTTAGTATCGGGGTTGGCGGGGGCAAGTGGGACCCAGTACTTC	CASSLVSGLAGASGTQYF
TRBV13	NA	NA	TRBJ1-6	14	TGTGCCAGCAGCTTTAATCAGGGTAATTCACCCCTCCACTTT	CASSFNQGNSPLHF
TRBV5-1	TRBD2	NA	TRBJ2-2	21	TGCGCCAGCAGCTTGGAAGGAGGGACTAGCGGGAGGGCCGCCGACACCGGGGAGCTGTTTTTT	CASSLEGGTSGRAADTGELFF
TRBV5-5	TRBD1	NA	TRBJ1-5	19	TGTGCCAGCAGCTTGAGTTTTGGGATGCAGGGGGCCGGCAATCAGCCCCAGCATTTT	CASSLSFGMQGAGNQPQHF
TRBV30	NA	once	TRBJ2-1	12	TGTGCCTGGGTGCCGGACAGCAATGAGCAGTTCTTC	CAWVPDSNEQFF
TRBV7-2	TRBD2	NA	TRBJ2-7	15	TGTGCCAGCAGCTTTCCTGGTACTAGCGGCTACGAGCAGTACTTC	CASSFPGTSGYEQYF
TRBV18	TRBD2	NA	TRBJ2-1	17	TGTGCCAGCTCGATACGGGTGGCGGGAGCATCCTCCGATGAGCAGTTCTTC	CASSIRVAGASSDEQFF
TRBV2	NA	NA	TRBJ2-7	15	TGTGCCAGCCTTGATCCCATGGGTGGTGGGTACGAGCAGTACTTC	CASLDPMGGGYEQYF
TRBV5-1	TRBD2	NA	TRBJ2-1	15	TGCGCCAGCAGGGTTACTAGCGGGAGGGCCAATGAGCAGTTCTTC	CASRVTSGRANEQFF